A single sample is the source of the 32 T cell receptor beta chains below, sequenced in a study of blood T cell repertoires in COVID-19. Sequencing was performed with immunoSEQ multiplex PCR; in TCRdb, only in-frame clones are kept and a portion is missing. Of about 140,000 clones in the sample, about 75% were seen once. Material for sequencing was PBMCs or T cells enriched from blood (not recorded which). These receptors originate from a woman between 45 and 60 years old who had recovered from COVID-19.

In regard to this clone: Within the sample, other DNA sequences also encode this same CDR3. The chain uses TRBV6-5 and TRBJ1-6, with TRBD1 matching 9 bases. The CDR3 extends over 14 amino acids. Germline values: CDR1 MNHEY, CDR2 SVGAGI. The V and J ends lost 6 bases and 3 bases, in that order; junction bases with no gene match: 0. This CDR3 is CASRDRGYNSPLHF. Written as DNA, the CDR3 is TGTGCCAGCAGGGACAGGGGCTATAATTCACCCCTCCACTTT.

J is TRBJ2-1 and V is TRBV5-4; D is ambiguous. The germline V gene has CDR1 SGHNT and CDR2 YYREEE (reference sequence). Trimming shortened V by 2 bases and J by 12 bases, and 9 bases separated the two germline ends. The CDR3 runs to 11 residues. CDR3: CASSFGSMQFF. CDR3 DNA sequence: TGTGCCAGCAGCTTTGGTAGTATGCAGTTCTTC. The variable domain in full, with the rest retrieved from reference TRBV5-4 and TRBJ2-1, is ETGVTQSPTHLIKTRGQQVTLRCSSQSGHNTVSWYQQALGQGPQFIFQYYREEENGRGNFPPRFSGLQFPNYSSELNVNALELDDSALYLCASSFGSMQFFGPGTRLTVL.

This clone was picked up many times. This sequence joins TRBV7-8 and TRBJ1-1; D unclear. The germline CDR1 and CDR2 sequences are SGHVS and FQNEAQ. The CDR3 spans 13 residues. Trimming pared 1 base from V and 4 bases from J, leaving 7 bases between. For the CDR3, the DNA is TGTGCCAGCAGCTTAGATTGGAGCACTGAAGCTTTCTTT. This codes for CASSLDWSTEAFF.

V is TRBV7-9 and J is TRBJ1-1, with D unresolved. Trimming pared 5 bases from V and 4 bases from J, leaving 14 bases between. Germline CDR1 reads SEHNR; CDR2 reads FQNEAQ (reference sequence). This CDR3 is built from 14 residues. CDR3 loop: CASSTPRKSTEAFF. Here the CDR3 DNA reads TGTGCCAGCAGCACTCCGAGGAAGTCCACTGAAGCTTTCTTT.

The V and J genes are TRBV6-2 or TRBV6-3 and TRBJ1-5, with 9 bases that match TRBD1. The CDR3 extends over 19 amino acids. V gave up 3 bases and J gave up 0 bases; unmatched junction bases: 12. CDR1 and CDR2 (germline): MNHEY, SVGEGT. The CDR3 region is CASSYHSTGGRRSNQPQHF. The CDR3, as DNA: TGTGCCAGCAGTTATCACTCAACAGGGGGCAGGCGTAGCAATCAGCCCCAGCATTTT.

The chain couples TRBV24-1 to TRBJ2-1, with a weak D call TRBD2 (6 bases). The length of the CDR3 is 20 residues. Trimming stripped 0 bases from V and 0 bases from J, with 20 bases between. The germline gives CDR1 KGHDR, CDR2 SFDVKD. The CDR3 reads CATSDLNSRLRGSSYNEQFF. In nucleotides, the CDR3 is TGTGCCACCAGTGATTTGAATTCCCGTCTACGGGGGAGCTCCTACAATGAGCAGTTCTTC.

This chain connects TRBV7-2 to TRBJ2-1; D gene uncertain. CDR1 and CDR2 (germline): SGHTA, FQGNSA. The CDR3 loop spans 13 amino acids. V lost 6 bases to trimming and J lost 0 bases, with 6 bases between them. The CDR3 is CASRESSYNEQFF. CDR3 coding DNA: TGTGCCAGCAGGGAGAGCTCCTACAATGAGCAGTTCTTC. The variable domain in full, with the rest retrieved from reference TRBV7-2 and TRBJ2-1, is GAGVSQSPSNKVTEKGKDVELRCDPISGHTALYWYRQSLGQGLEFLIYFQGNSAPDKSGLPSDRFSAERTGGSVSTLTIQRTQQEDSAVYLCASRESSYNEQFFGPGTRLTVL.

The chain combines TRBV12-3 or TRBV12-4 with TRBJ2-1; possible D gene TRBD1, 6 bases. The CDR3 is 12 residues long. The V and J ends lost 10 bases and 7 bases respectively, with 14 bases between them. CDR3 residues: CATHQGNNEQFF. CDR3 nucleotide sequence: TGTGCCACCCACCAGGGGAATAATGAGCAGTTCTTC.

The chain carries TRBV10-3 and TRBJ2-5; TRBD2 is a possible D gene (6 bases). Trimming left V 10 bases short and J 5 bases short, with 20 bases between. The CDR3 covers 14 residues. Germline V lookup: CDR1 ENHRY, CDR2 SYGVKD. The CDR3 protein is CATNGGSLGETQYF. The CDR3 DNA reads as TGTGCCACTAATGGGGGGTCCCTCGGGGAGACCCAGTACTTC.

This chain connects TRBV10-3 to TRBJ1-1, with TRBD1 matching over 9 bases. The junction had 11 bases not matched to a gene; V was cut back by 3 bases and J by 3 bases. CDR3 size: 17 residues. The germline CDR1 and CDR2 sequences are ENHRY and SYGVKD. The CDR3 sequence: CAISDPEGTGRDTEAFF. The CDR3 nucleotides are TGTGCCATCAGTGACCCGGAGGGGACAGGGAGAGACACTGAAGCTTTCTTT.

The V and J genes are TRBV19 and TRBJ2-1; TRBD2 matches at 13 bases. Losses at the gene ends were 2 bases for V and 0 bases for J; bases not matched to a gene: 10. This CDR3 is built from 20 residues. The germline gives CDR1 LNHDA, CDR2 SQIVND (reference sequence). CDR3 DNA: TGTGCCAGTAGTATATTCCCCGGGACTAGCGGGATTGTCTCCTACAATGAGCAGTTCTTC. This sequence encodes CASSIFPGTSGIVSYNEQFF.

The chain links TRBV5-1 to TRBJ1-1; 12 nucleotides line up with TRBD1. There are 16 residues in the CDR3. J lost 5 bases, V lost 5 bases, and 10 bases had no gene match. The germline V gene has CDR1 SGHRS and CDR2 YFSETQ. CDR3 region: CASRTGTGGADTEAFF. In nucleotides, the CDR3 is TGCGCCAGCAGGACCGGGACAGGGGGCGCGGATACTGAAGCTTTCTTT.

The V gene is TRBV5-6, the J gene TRBJ2-5; maybe TRBD1 (6 bases). The CDR3 has 16 residues. Between the trimmed V and J ends, which lost 6 bases and 4 bases, there was a span of 22 bases. Germline V gene lookup returns CDR1 SGHDT and CDR2 YYEEEE. CDR3 sequence (DNA): TGTGCCAGCACCCGTTCCAGGACAGCCTGGGGAGAGACCCAGTACTTC. Protein: CASTRSRTAWGETQYF.

The V and J genes are TRBV18 and TRBJ1-4; 11 bases match TRBD1. CDR3 length equals 15 residues. V shed 3 bases, J shed 8 bases, and the junction held 5 bases outside the gene matches. Germline V gives CDR1 KGHSH, CDR2 LQKENI. The CDR3 region is CASSPSGTGGEKLFF. CDR3 DNA: TGTGCCAGCTCACCGTCCGGGACAGGGGGGGAAAAACTGTTTTTT.

This sequence joins TRBV2 and TRBJ1-1, with D unresolved. Germline lookup yields CDR1 SNHLY and CDR2 FYNNEI. Trimming left V 4 bases short and J 3 bases short, with 12 bases between. This CDR3 is built from 14 residues. DNA for the CDR3: TGTGCCAGCAGTGCGGCCGCCGGGGACACTGAAGCTTTCTTT. Translated: CASSAAAGDTEAFF.

The CDR3 loop reads CASSPGTGGVSPLHF. The CDR3, as DNA: TGTGCCAGCAGTCCCGGGACAGGGGGAGTTTCACCCCTCCACTTT. The V call is TRBV6-5, the J call TRBJ1-6; 11 bases match TRBD1. CDR1 and CDR2 from the germline V gene are MNHEY and SVGAGI. This CDR3 region has 15 residues. V was pared by 5 bases and J by 9 bases, with 6 bases of the junction left unmatched.

The CDR3 sequence: CASSLDRVGQKLFF. CDR3 nucleotides: TGTGCCAGCAGCCTCGACAGGGTAGGCCAAAAACTGTTTTTT. V gene TRBV5-4 combines with J gene TRBJ1-4; 7 nucleotides agree with TRBD1. CDR1 and CDR2 (germline): SGHNT, YYREEE (reference sequence). This CDR3 is 14 amino acids long. J gave up 9 bases and V 4 bases, and 9 bases lay outside the gene matches.

The rearrangement links TRBV3-1 (or the pseudogene TRBV3-2) to TRBJ2-1, with 11 positions matching TRBD2. V lost 7 bases, J lost 4 bases, and 9 bases stayed unmatched. This CDR3 has 16 residues. CDR1 is LGHDT and CDR2 is YNNKEL in the germline V gene (reference sequence). CDR3: CASTLAGGYAYNEQFF. The CDR3 nucleotides read TGTGCCAGCACCTTAGCGGGAGGGTACGCGTACAATGAGCAGTTCTTC.

The V call is TRBV6-5, the J call TRBJ1-1; perhaps TRBD1 as D (6 bases). CDR1 is MNHEY and CDR2 is SVGAGI in the germline V gene. The CDR3 runs to 16 residues. Trimming cost V 0 bases and J 0 bases, with 11 bases left between them. CDR3 sequence reads: CASSYSAGALNTEAFF. As DNA, the CDR3 is TGTGCCAGCAGTTACTCGGCGGGGGCACTGAACACTGAAGCTTTCTTT.

This chain links TRBV7-6 with TRBJ1-4; 8 bases align to TRBD1. The ends lost 6 bases at V and 4 bases at J; junction bases unmatched: 4. This CDR3 region has 14 residues. The germline gives CDR1 SGHVS, CDR2 FNYEAQ. CDR3 region: CASSRDRLNEKLFF. CDR3 nucleotides: TGTGCCAGCAGTAGGGACAGGCTTAATGAAAAACTGTTTTTT.

The genes are TRBV28 and TRBJ2-7; D is ambiguous. Germline CDR1 is MDHEN and CDR2 is SYDVKM. This CDR3 region has 14 residues. Trimming stripped 5 bases from V and 2 bases from J, with 13 bases between. In DNA form, the CDR3 reads TGTGCCAGCAGTCGCGCAGACTTAGCCTACGAGCAGTACTTC. Amino acids: CASSRADLAYEQYF.

The chain has TRBV14 and TRBJ2-3; tentatively, D is TRBD2 (5 bases). Germline V gene lookup returns CDR1 SGHDN and CDR2 FVKESK. V was cut by 8 bases and J by 1 base, with 10 bases left in between. This CDR3 has 13 amino acids. Here the CDR3 DNA reads TGTGCCAGCCGTATCGGGGGCACAGATACGCAGTATTTT. This codes for CASRIGGTDTQYF.

The chain links TRBV18 to TRBJ1-1, with TRBD1 as a possible D gene (6 bases). The CDR3 extends over 14 amino acids. V was trimmed by 3 bases and J by 5 bases, leaving 13 bases between them. Germline values: CDR1 KGHSH, CDR2 LQKENI. The CDR3 bases are TGTGCCAGCTCACCGAAGCAGGGGTGGACTGAAGCTTTCTTT. This encodes CASSPKQGWTEAFF.

The rearrangement links TRBV6-5 to TRBJ1-5; possible D gene TRBD1, 5 bases. Trimming left V 6 bases short and J 3 bases short, with 9 bases between. Germline V gene lookup returns CDR1 MNHEY and CDR2 SVGAGI. The CDR3 is 13 amino acids. The CDR3 bases are TGTGCCAGCAGAGACAGTTTCAATCAGCCCCAGCATTTT. This gives the protein CASRDSFNQPQHF.

The gene calls are TRBV19 and TRBJ1-5; 9 bases fit TRBD1. The CDR3 covers 15 residues. CDR1 and CDR2 from the germline V gene are LNHDA and SQIVND (reference sequence). With 2 bases clipped from V and 6 bases from J, the junction kept 5 bases outside the gene matches. The CDR3 DNA is TGTGCCAGTAGTATACCCGGGACAGGGTTTCAGCCCCAGCATTTT. Its translation is CASSIPGTGFQPQHF.

The CDR3 loop is CASSRDRVGEKLFF. The CDR3 DNA is TGTGCCAGCAGCCGGGACAGGGTTGGGGAAAAACTGTTTTTT. The chain carries TRBV5-4 and TRBJ1-4, with 9 bases matching TRBD1. This CDR3 region has 14 residues. V lost 4 bases to trimming and J lost 8 bases; unmatched junction nucleotides: 6. Germline CDR1 SGHNT, CDR2 YYREEE (reference sequence).

This clone was detected only a few times. This chain joins TRBV30 and TRBJ1-6; D ambiguous. Trimming pared 1 base from V and 13 bases from J, leaving 14 bases between. The CDR3 runs to 13 residues. Per the germline V gene, CDR1 is GTSNPN and CDR2 is SVGIG (reference sequence). CDR3 DNA sequence: TGTGCCTGGAGTGAGGCGGAGTCCACGCCCCTCCACTTT. It translates to CAWSEAESTPLHF.

The chain combines TRBV5-4 with TRBJ2-3; 11 nucleotides match TRBD1. The J segment lost 4 bases and the V segment lost 5 bases, leaving 6 bases of the junction unmatched. The CDR3 loop spans 15 amino acids. Germline CDR1 SGHNT, CDR2 YYREEE (reference sequence). The CDR3 region is CASRRDRGESDTQYF. The CDR3 nucleotides are TGTGCCAGCAGACGGGACAGGGGGGAATCAGATACGCAGTATTTT.

The V call is TRBV13, the J call TRBJ1-3; D is unresolved. The V gene's germline CDR1 is PRHDT and CDR2 FYEKMQ (reference sequence). Trimming removed 2 bases at V and 0 bases at J, with 8 bases between. The CDR3 sequence is 15 residues long. The CDR3 protein is CASSLFADSGNTIYF. CDR3 coding DNA: TGTGCCAGCAGCTTATTCGCAGACTCTGGAAACACCATATATTTT.

The V gene is TRBV25-1, the J gene TRBJ1-6; the D is unclear. This CDR3 comprises 14 residues. V gave up 3 bases and J gave up 9 bases, with 12 bases separating them. CDR1 and CDR2 (germline): MGHDK, SYGVNS. CDR3: CASSEFQRSSPLHF. The CDR3 region has the DNA TGTGCCAGCAGTGAGTTTCAGCGTAGTTCACCCCTCCACTTT.

The chain uses TRBV29-1 and TRBJ2-7, with 8 nucleotides matching TRBD1. Germline V gene lookup returns CDR1 SQVTM and CDR2 ANQGSEA. The CDR3 has 11 residues. Trimming removed 8 bases from V and 5 bases from J; junction bases left unmatched: 5. The CDR3 sequence is CSTRTGNEQYF. The CDR3 coding sequence is TGCAGCACTCGGACAGGGAACGAGCAGTACTTC.

The V gene is TRBV9, the J gene TRBJ2-5, with D possibly TRBD2 on 6 matching bases. The CDR3 totals 19 residues. Germline lookup yields CDR1 SGDLS and CDR2 YYNGEE. V lost 2 bases, J lost 5 bases, and 28 bases lay in between. This chain's CDR3 is CASSVGSFGGMELRETQYF. As DNA, the CDR3 is TGTGCCAGCAGCGTCGGCAGTTTTGGCGGGATGGAACTCAGGGAGACCCAGTACTTC. The whole variable domain, filled in from reference TRBV9 and TRBJ2-5, reads DSGVTQTPKHLITATGQRVTLRCSPRSGDLSVYWYQQSLDQGLQFLIQYYNGEERAKGNILERFSAQQFPDLHSELNLSSLELGDSALYFCASSVGSFGGMELRETQYFGPGTRLLVL.